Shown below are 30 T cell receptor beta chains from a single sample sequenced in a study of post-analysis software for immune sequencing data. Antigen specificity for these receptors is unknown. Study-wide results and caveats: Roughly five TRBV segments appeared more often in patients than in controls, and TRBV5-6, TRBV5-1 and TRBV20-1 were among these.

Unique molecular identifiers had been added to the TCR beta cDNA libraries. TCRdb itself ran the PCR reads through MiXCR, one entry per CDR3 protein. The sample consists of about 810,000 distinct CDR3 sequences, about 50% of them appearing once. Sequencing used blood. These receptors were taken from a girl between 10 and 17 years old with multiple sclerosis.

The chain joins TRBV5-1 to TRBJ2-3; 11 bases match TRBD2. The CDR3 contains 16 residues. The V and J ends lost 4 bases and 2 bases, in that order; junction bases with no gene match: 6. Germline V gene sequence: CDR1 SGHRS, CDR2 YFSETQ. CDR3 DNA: TGCGCCAGCAGCCTTATGACTAGCGGGACCACAGATACGCAGTATTTT. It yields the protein CASSLMTSGTTDTQYF. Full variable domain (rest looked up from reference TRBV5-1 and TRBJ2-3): KAGVTQTPRYLIKTRGQQVTLSCSPISGHRSVSWYQQTPGQGLQFLFEYFSETQRNKGNFPGRFSGRQFSNSRSEMNVSTLELGDSALYLCASSLMTSGTTDTQYFGPGTRLTVL.

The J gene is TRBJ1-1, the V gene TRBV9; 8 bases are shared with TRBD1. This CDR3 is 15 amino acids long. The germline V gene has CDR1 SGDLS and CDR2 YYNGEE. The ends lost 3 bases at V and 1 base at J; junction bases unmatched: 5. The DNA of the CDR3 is TGTGCCAGCAGCGCAGGACAGGGATGGAACACTGAAGCTTTCTTT. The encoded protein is CASSAGQGWNTEAFF.

The CDR3 sequence: CASSEGVDGIYEQYF. The CDR3 DNA reads TGTGCCAGCAGTGAAGGAGTCGACGGGATTTACGAGCAGTACTTC. V gene TRBV2 combines with J gene TRBJ2-7; a possible D gene is TRBD2 (5 bases). This CDR3 has 15 residues. Germline CDR1 is SNHLY and CDR2 is FYNNEI. Trimming took 1 base from V and 4 from J, leaving 14 bases between them.

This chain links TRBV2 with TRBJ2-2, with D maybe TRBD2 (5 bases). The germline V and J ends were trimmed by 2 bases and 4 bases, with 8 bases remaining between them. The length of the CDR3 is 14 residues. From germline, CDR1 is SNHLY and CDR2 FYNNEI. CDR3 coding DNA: TGTGCCAGCAGTGAATCACGGGGCACCGGGGAGCTGTTTTTT. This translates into CASSESRGTGELFF.

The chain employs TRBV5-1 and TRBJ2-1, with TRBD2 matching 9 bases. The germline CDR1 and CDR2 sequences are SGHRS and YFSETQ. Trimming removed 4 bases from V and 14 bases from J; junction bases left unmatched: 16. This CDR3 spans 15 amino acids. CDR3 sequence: CASSPGLAGGLRKFF. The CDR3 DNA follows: TGCGCCAGCAGCCCGGGACTGGCGGGGGGGCTTAGGAAGTTCTTC.

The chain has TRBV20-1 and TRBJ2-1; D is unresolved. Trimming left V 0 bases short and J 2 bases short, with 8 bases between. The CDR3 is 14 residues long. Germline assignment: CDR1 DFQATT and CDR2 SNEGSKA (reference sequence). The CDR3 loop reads CSAREDLAYNEQFF. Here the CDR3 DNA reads TGCAGTGCTAGAGAAGACCTTGCCTACAATGAGCAGTTCTTC.

CDR3 DNA: TGCGCCAGCAGTCCTGGACTAGCGTTATCCTCCTACAATGAGCAGTTCTTC. Its translation is CASSPGLALSSYNEQFF. This chain connects TRBV5-1 to TRBJ2-1, with 9 nucleotides matching TRBD2. Looked up from germline, CDR1 is SGHRS and CDR2 is YFSETQ. Germline trimming cut 5 bases from V and 0 bases from J; bases unmatched to any gene: 9. The CDR3 is 17 residues long.

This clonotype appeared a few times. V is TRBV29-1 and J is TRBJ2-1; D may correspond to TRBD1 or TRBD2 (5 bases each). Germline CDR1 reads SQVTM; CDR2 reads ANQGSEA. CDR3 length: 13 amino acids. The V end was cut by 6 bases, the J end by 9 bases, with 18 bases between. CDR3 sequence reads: CSVPGPPVGEQFF. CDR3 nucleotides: TGCAGCGTACCGGGGCCCCCCGTTGGTGAGCAGTTCTTC.

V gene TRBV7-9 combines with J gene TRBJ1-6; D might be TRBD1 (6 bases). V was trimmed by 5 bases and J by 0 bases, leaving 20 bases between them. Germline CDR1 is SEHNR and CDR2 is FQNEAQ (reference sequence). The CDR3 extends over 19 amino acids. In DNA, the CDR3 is TGTGCCAGCAGCACCGGGGGGATTGGACAGAGCTCCTATAATTCACCCCTCCACTTT. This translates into CASSTGGIGQSSYNSPLHF.

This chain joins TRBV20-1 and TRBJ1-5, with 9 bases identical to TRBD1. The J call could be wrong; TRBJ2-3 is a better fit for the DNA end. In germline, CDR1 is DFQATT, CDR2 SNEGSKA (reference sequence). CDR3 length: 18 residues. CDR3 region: CSARRPGTGSYSNQPQYF. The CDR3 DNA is TGCAGTGCTAGACGTCCCGGGACAGGGTCGTATAGCAATCAGCCCCAGTATTTT.

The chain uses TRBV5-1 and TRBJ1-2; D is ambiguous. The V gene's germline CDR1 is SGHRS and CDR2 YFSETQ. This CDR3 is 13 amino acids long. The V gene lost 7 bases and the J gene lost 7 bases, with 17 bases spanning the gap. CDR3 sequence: CASSAGVLSGYTF. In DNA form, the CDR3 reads TGCGCCAGCTCGGCAGGAGTCCTATCTGGCTACACCTTC.

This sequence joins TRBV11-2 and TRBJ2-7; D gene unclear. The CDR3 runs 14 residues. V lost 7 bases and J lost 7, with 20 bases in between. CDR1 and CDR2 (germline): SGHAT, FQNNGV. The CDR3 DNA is TGTGCCAGCATACCGCACGAGGCCTACAATGAGCAGTACTTC. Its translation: CASIPHEAYNEQYF.

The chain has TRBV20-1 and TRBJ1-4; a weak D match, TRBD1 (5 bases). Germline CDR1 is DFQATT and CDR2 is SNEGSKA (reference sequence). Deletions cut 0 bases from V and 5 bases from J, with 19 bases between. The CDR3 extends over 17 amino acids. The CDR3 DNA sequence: TGCAGTGCTAGAGATCGTCTAGGGACCGGGACGAATGAAAAACTGTTTTTT. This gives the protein CSARDRLGTGTNEKLFF.

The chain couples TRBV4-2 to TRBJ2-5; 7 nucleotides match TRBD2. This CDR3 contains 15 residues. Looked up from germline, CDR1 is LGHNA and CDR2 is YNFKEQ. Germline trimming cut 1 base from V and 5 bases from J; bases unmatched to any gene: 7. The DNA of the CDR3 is TGTGCCAGCAGCCAAGTGGGAGGGGCTACCGAGACCCAGTACTTC. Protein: CASSQVGGATETQYF.

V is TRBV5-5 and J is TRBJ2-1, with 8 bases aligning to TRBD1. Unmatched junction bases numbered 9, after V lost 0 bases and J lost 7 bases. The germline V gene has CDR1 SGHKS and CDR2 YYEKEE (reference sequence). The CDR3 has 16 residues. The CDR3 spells CASSLAGGTGGNEQFF. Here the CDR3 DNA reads TGTGCCAGCAGCTTGGCTGGGGGGACAGGAGGGAATGAGCAGTTCTTC.

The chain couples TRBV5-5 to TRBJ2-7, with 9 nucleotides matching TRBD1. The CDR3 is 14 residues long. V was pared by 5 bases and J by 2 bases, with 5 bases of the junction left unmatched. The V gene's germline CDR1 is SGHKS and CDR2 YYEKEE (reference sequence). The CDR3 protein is CASRMTGGTYEQYF. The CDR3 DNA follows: TGTGCCAGCAGAATGACAGGGGGTACCTACGAGCAGTACTTC. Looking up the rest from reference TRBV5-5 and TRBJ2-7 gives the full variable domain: DAGVTQSPTHLIKTRGQQVTLRCSPISGHKSVSWYQQVLGQGPQFIFQYYEKEERGRGNFPDRFSARQFPNYSSELNVNALLLGDSALYLCASRMTGGTYEQYFGPGTRLTVT.

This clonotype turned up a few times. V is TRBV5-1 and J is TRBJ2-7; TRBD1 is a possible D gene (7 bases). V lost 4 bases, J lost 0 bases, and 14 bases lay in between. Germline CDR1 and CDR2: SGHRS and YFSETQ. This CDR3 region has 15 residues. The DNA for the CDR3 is TGCGCCAGCAGCGGGGGGACAGCTACCTCCTACGAGCAGTACTTC. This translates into CASSGGTATSYEQYF. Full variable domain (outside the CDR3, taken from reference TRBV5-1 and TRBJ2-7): KAGVTQTPRYLIKTRGQQVTLSCSPISGHRSVSWYQQTPGQGLQFLFEYFSETQRNKGNFPGRFSGRQFSNSRSEMNVSTLELGDSALYLCASSGGTATSYEQYFGPGTRLTVT.

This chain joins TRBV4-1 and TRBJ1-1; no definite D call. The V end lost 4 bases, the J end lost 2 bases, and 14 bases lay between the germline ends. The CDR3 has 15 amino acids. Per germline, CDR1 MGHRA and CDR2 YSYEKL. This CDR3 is CASSPDRDSNTEAFF. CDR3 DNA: TGCGCCAGCAGCCCCGACCGGGATAGCAACACTGAAGCTTTCTTT.

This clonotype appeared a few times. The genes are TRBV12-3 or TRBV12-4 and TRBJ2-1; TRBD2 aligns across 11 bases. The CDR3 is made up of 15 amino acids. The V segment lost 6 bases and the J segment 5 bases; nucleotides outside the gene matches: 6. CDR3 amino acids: CASRASGGLDNEQFF. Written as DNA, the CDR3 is TGTGCCAGCAGGGCTAGCGGGGGGCTCGACAATGAGCAGTTCTTC.

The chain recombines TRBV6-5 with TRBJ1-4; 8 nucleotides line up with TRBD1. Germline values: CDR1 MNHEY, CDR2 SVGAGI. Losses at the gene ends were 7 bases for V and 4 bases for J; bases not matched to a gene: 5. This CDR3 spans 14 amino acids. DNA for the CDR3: TGTGCCAGCAAGACACAGGGGGGTAATGAAAAACTGTTTTTT. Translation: CASKTQGGNEKLFF.

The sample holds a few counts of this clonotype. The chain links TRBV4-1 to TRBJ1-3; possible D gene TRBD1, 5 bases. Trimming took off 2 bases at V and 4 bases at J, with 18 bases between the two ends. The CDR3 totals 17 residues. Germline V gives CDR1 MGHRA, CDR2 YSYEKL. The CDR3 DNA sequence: TGCGCCAGCAGCCAAATAACCACGGCCGGGGCCGGAAACACCATATATTTT. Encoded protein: CASSQITTAGAGNTIYF.

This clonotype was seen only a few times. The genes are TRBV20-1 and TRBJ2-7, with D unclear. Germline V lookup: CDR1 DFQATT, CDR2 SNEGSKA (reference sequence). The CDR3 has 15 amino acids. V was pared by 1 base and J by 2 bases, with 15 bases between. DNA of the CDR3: TGCAGTGCTAGAGCTCGGGTCGCTATAACCTACGAGCAGTACTTC. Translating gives CSARARVAITYEQYF.

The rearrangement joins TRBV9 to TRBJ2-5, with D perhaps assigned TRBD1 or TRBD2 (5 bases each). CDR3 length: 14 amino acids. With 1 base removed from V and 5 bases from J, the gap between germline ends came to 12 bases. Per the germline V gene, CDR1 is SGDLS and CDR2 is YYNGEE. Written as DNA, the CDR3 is TGTGCCAGCAGCGTACGAGGGGCGAGGGAGACCCAGTACTTC. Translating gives CASSVRGARETQYF.

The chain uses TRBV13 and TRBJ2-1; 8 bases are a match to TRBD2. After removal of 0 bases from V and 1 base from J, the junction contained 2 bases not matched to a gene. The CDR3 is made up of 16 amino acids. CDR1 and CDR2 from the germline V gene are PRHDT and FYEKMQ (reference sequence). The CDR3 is CASSLGGTRSYNEQFF. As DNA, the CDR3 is TGTGCCAGCAGCTTAGGTGGGACTAGATCCTACAATGAGCAGTTCTTC.

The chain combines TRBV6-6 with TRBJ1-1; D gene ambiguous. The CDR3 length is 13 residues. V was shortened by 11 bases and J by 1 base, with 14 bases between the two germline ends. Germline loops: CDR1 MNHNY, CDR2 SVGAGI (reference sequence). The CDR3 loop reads CAAQLSPNTEAFF. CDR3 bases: TGTGCCGCCCAGTTGAGTCCGAACACTGAAGCTTTCTTT.

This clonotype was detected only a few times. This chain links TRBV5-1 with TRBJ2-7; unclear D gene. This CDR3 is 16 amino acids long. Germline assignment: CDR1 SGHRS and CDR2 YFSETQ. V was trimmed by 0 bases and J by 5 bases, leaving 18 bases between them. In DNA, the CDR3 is TGCGCCAGCAGCTTGGAAAACGACCGGTTCTGGGACGAGCAGTACTTC. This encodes CASSLENDRFWDEQYF.

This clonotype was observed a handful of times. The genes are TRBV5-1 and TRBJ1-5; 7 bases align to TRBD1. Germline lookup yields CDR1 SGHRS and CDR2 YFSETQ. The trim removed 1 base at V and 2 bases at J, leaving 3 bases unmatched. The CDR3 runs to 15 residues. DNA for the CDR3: TGCGCCAGCAGCTTGAGAGGGGGCGGCAATCAGCCCCAGCATTTT. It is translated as CASSLRGGGNQPQHF.

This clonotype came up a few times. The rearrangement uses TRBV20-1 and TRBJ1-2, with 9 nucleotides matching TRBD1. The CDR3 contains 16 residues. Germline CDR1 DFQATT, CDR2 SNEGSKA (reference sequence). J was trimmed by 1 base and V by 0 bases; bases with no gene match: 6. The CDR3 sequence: CSARDWTGALNYGYTF. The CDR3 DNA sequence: TGCAGTGCTAGAGACTGGACAGGGGCGCTTAACTATGGCTACACCTTC.

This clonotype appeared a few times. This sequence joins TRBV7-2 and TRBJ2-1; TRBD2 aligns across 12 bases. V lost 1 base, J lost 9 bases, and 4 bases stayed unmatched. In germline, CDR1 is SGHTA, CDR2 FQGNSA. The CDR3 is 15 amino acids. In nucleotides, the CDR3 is TGTGCCAGCAGCTTAGTTGGACTAGCGGGAATTGAGCAGTTCTTC. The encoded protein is CASSLVGLAGIEQFF.

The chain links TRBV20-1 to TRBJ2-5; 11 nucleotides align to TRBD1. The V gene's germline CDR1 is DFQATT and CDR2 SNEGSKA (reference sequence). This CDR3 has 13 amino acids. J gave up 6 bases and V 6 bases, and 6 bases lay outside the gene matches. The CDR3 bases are TGCAGTGCCGAGGACAGGGGGCAGAAGACCCAGTACTTC. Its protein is CSAEDRGQKTQYF.